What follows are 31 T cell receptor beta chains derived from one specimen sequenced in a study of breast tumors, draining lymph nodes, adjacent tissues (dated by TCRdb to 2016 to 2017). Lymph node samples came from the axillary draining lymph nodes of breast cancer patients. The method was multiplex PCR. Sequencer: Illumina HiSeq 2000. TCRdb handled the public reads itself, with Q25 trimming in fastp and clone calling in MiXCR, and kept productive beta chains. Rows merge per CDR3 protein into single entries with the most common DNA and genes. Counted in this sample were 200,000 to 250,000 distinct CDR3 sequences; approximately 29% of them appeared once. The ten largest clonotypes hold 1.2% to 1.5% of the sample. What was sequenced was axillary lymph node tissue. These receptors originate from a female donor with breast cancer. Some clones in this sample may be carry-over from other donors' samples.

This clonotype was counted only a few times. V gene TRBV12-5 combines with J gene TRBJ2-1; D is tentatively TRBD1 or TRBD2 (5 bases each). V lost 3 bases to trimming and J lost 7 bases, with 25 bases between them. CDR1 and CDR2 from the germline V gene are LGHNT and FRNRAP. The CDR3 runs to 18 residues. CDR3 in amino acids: CASGFVRGELARQNEQFF. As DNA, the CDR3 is TGTGCTAGTGGTTTCGTACGGGGCGAGTTAGCACGTCAGAATGAGCAGTTCTTC.

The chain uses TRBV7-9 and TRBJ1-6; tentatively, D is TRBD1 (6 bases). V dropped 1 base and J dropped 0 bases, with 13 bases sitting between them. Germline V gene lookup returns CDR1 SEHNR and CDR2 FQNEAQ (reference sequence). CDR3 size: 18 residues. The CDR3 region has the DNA TGTGCCAGCAGCTTAGGGCAGGGGATTAGCTCCTATAATTCACCCCTCCACTTT. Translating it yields CASSLGQGISSYNSPLHF. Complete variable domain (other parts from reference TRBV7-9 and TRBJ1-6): DTGVSQNPRHKITKRGQNVTFRCDPISEHNRLYWYRQTLGQGPEFLTYFQNEAQLEKSRLLSDRFSAERPKGSFSTLEIQRTEQGDSAMYLCASSLGQGISSYNSPLHFGNGTRLTVT.

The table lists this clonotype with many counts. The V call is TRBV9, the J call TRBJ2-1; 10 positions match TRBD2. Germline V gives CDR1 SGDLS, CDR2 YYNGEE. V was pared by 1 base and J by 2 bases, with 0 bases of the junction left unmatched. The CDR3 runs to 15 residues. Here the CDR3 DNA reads TGTGCCAGCAGCGTACTAGCGGGGGCCTACAATGAGCAGTTCTTC. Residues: CASSVLAGAYNEQFF.

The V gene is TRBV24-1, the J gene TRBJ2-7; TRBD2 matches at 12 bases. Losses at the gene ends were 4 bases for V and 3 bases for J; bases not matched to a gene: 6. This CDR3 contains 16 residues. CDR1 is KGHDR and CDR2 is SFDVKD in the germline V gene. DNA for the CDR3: TGTGCCACCAGTGAATGGACTAGCGGGAAAGGCTACGAGCAGTACTTC. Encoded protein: CATSEWTSGKGYEQYF.

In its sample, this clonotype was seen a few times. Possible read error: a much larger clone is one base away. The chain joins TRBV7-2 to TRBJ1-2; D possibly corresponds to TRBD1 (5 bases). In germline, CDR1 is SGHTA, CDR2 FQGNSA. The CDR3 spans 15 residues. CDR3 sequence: CASSPSSTANYGYPF. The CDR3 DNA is TGTGCCAGCAGCCCCTCATCGACAGCTAACTATGGCTACCCCTTC.

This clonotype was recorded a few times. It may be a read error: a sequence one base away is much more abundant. CDR3 residues: CASGKAPNQPQHF. CDR3 nucleotide sequence: TGTGCCAGCGGAAAGGCGCCCAATCAGCCCCAGCATTTT. The rearrangement links TRBV7-2 to TRBJ1-5, with D uncertain. The CDR3 spans 13 residues. Trimming cost V 8 bases and J 3 bases, with 11 bases left between them. Per the germline V gene, CDR1 is SGHTA and CDR2 is FQGNSA. Based on the CDR3 plus reference TRBV7-2 and TRBJ1-5, the full variable domain is GAGVSQSPSNKVTEKGKDVELRCDPISGHTALYWYRQSLGQGLEFLIYFQGNSAPDKSGLPSDRFSAERTGGSVSTLTIQRTQQEDSAVYLCASGKAPNQPQHFGDGTRLSIL.

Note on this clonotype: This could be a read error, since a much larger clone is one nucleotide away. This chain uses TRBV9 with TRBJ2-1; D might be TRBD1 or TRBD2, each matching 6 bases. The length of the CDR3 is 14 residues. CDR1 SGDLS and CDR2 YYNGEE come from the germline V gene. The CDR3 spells CASRRGLQGNEQSF. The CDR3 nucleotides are TGTGCCAGCAGGAGGGGACTCCAGGGGAATGAGCAGTCCTTC.

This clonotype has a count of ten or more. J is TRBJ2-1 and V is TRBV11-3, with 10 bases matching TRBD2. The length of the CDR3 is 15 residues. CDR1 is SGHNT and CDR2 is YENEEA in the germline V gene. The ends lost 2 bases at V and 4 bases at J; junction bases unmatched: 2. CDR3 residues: CASSLLAGEYNEQFF. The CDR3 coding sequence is TGTGCCAGCAGCTTACTAGCGGGAGAGTACAATGAGCAGTTCTTC. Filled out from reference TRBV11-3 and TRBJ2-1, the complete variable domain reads EAGVVQSPRYKIIEKKQPVAFWCNPISGHNTLYWYLQNLGQGPELLIRYENEEAVDDSQLPKDRFSAERLKGVDSTLKIQPAELGDSAVYLCASSLLAGEYNEQFFGPGTRLTVL.

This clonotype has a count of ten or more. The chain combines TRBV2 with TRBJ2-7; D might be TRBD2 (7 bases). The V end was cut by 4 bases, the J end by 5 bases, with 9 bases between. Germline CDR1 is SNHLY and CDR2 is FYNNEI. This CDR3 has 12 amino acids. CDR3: CASSAGGHEQYF. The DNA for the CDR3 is TGTGCCAGCAGTGCGGGGGGCCACGAGCAGTACTTC.

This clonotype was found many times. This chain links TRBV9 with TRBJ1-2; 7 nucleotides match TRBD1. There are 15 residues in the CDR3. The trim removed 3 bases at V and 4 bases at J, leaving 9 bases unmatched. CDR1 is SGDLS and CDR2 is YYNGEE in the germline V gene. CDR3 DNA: TGTGCCAGCAGCGCAACCGGGACAGCGAGCTATGGCTACACCTTC. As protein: CASSATGTASYGYTF.

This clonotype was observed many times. The CDR3 DNA reads as TGTGCCAGCAGCCCAACAGGGTTCCCCCGGGGTGGGGCCAACGTCCTGACTTTC. It codes for CASSPTGFPRGGANVLTF. The gene calls are TRBV7-2 and TRBJ2-6; a possible D gene is TRBD1 (6 bases). The CDR3 totals 18 residues. V gave up 5 bases and J gave up 3 bases, with 20 bases separating them. Germline V CDR1 and CDR2: SGHTA, FQGNSA. Drawing the rest from reference TRBV7-2 and TRBJ2-6, the complete variable domain is GAGVSQSPSNKVTEKGKDVELRCDPISGHTALYWYRQSLGQGLEFLIYFQGNSAPDKSGLPSDRFSAERTGGSVSTLTIQRTQQEDSAVYLCASSPTGFPRGGANVLTFGAGSRLTVL.

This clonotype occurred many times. Here the CDR3 reads CSASREGVTQPQHF. Written as DNA, the CDR3 is TGCAGTGCCTCCCGGGAGGGGGTCACTCAGCCCCAGCATTTT. The chain couples TRBV20-1 to TRBJ1-5, with a weak D call TRBD1 (6 bases). The CDR3 loop spans 14 amino acids. Per germline, CDR1 DFQATT and CDR2 SNEGSKA (reference sequence). Trimming removed 6 bases at V and 6 bases at J, with 18 bases between.

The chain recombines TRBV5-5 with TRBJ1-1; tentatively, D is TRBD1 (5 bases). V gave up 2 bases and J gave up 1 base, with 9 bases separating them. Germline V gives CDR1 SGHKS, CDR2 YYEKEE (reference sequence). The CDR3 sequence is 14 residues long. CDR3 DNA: TGTGCCAGCAGCTTCCAGAGGGGGAACACTGAAGCTTTCTTT. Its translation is CASSFQRGNTEAFF.

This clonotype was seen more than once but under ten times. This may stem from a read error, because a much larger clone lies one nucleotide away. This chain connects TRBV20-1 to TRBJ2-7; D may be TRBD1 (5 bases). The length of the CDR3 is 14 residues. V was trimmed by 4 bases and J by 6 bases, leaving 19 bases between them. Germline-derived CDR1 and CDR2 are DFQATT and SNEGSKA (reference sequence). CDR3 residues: CSATLGHAYSEQYF. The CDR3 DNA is TGCAGTGCTACTCTTGGACACGCGTACTCCGAGCAGTACTTC.

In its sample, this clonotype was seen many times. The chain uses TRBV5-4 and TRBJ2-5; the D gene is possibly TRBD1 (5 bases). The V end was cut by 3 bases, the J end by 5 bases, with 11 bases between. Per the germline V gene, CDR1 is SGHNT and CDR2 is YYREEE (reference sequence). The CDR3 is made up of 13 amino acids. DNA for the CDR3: TGTGCCAGCAGCTCAATAGGGGCGGAGACCCAGTACTTC. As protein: CASSSIGAETQYF.

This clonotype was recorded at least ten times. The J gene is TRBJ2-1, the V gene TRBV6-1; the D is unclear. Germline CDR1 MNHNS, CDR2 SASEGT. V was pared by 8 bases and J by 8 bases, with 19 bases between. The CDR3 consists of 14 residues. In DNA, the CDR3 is TGTGCCAGCCACGCCAGGCTAGAGATTCATGAGCAGTTCTTC. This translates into CASHARLEIHEQFF.

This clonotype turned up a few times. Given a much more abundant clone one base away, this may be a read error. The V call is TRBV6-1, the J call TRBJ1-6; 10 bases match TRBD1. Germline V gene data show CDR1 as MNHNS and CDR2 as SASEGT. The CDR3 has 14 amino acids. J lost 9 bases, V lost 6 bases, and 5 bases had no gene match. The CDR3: CASRRQGASSPLHF. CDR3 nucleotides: TGTGCCAGCAGGCGACAGGGGGCAAGTTCACCCCTCCACTTT.

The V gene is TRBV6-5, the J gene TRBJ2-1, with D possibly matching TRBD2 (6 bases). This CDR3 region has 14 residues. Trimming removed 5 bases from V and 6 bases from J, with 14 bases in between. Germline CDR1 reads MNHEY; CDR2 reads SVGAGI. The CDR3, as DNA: TGTGCCAGCAGTCCCGGGACTGGCGGCAATGAGCAGTTCTTC. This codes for CASSPGTGGNEQFF.

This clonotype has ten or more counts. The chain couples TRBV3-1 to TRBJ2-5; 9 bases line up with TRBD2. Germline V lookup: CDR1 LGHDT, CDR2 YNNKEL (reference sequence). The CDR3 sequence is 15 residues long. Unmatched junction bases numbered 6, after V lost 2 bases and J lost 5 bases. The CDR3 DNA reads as TGTGCCAGCAGCCAACTAGCGGGGCGGGGGGAGACCCAGTACTTC. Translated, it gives CASSQLAGRGETQYF.

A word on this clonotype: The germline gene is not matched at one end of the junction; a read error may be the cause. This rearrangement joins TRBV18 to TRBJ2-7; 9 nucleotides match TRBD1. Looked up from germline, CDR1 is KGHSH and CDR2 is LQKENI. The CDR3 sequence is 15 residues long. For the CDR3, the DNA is TGTGTCAGCTCACCATCGGGGACAGGGTCCTACGAGCAGTACTTC. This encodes CVSSPSGTGSYEQYF.

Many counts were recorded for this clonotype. The CDR3 DNA reads TGTGCCAGCAGTCGGACAGGGAGGAGCAATCAGCCCCAGCATTTT. The encoded protein is CASSRTGRSNQPQHF. V usage is TRBV12-3 or TRBV12-4 and J usage is TRBJ1-5; the match to TRBD1 covers 8 bases. The CDR3 is made up of 15 amino acids. Unmatched junction bases numbered 4, after V lost 5 bases and J lost 1 base.

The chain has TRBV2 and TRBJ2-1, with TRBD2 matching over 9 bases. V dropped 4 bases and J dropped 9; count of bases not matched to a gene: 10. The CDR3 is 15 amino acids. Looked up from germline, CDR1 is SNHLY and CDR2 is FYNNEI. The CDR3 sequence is CASSGALAGRGEQFF. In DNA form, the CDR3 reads TGTGCCAGCAGTGGAGCGCTAGCGGGACGAGGTGAGCAGTTCTTC.

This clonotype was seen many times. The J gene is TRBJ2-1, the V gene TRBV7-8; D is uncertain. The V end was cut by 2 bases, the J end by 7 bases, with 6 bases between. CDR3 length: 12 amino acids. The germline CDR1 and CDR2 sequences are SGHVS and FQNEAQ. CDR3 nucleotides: TGTGCCAGCAGCTTACCCAGAAATGAGCAGTTCTTC. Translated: CASSLPRNEQFF. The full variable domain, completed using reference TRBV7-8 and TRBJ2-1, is GAGVSQSPRYKVAKRGQDVALRCDPISGHVSLFWYQQALGQGPEFLTYFQNEAQLDKSGLPSDRFFAERPEGSVSTLKIQRTQQEDSAVYLCASSLPRNEQFFGPGTRLTVL.

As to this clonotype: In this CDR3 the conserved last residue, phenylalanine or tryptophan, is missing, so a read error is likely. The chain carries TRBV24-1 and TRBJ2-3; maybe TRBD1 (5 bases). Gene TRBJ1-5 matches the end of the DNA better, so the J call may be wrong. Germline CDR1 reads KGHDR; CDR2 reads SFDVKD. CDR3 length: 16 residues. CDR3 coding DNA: TGTGCCACCAGTGACCCGGGACTAGCGGGCACAGATACGCAGCATCTT. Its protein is CATSDPGLAGTDTQHL.

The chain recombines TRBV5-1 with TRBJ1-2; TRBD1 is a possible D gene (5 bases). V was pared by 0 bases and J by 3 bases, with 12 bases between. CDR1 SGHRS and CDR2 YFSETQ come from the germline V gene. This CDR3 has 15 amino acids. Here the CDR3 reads CASSLGSGNDYGYTF. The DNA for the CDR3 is TGCGCCAGCAGCTTGGGGTCAGGGAACGACTATGGCTACACCTTC. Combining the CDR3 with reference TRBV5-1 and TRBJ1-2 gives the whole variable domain KAGVTQTPRYLIKTRGQQVTLSCSPISGHRSVSWYQQTPGQGLQFLFEYFSETQRNKGNFPGRFSGRQFSNSRSEMNVSTLELGDSALYLCASSLGSGNDYGYTFGSGTRLTVV.

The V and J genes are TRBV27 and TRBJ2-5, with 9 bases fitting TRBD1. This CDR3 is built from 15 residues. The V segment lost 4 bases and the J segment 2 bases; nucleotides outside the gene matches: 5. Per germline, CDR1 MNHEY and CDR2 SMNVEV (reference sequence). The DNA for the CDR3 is TGTGCCAGCAGTTGGTCCGGGACAGGGCAAGAGACCCAGTACTTC. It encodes CASSWSGTGQETQYF.

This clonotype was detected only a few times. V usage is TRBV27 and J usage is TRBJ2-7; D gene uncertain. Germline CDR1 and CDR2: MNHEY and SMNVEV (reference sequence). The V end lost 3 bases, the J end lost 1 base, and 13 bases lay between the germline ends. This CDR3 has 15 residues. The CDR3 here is CASSFLQDWSYEQYF. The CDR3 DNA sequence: TGTGCCAGCAGTTTCCTCCAGGATTGGTCCTACGAGCAGTACTTC.

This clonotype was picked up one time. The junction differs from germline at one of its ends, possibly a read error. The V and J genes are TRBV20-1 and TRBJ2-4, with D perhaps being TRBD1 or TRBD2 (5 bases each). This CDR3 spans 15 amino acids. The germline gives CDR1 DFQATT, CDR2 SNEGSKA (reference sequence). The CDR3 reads CSAGDSGDPKNIQYF. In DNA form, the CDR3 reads TGCAGTGCTGGAGATTCCGGGGACCCCAAAAACATTCAGTACTTC.

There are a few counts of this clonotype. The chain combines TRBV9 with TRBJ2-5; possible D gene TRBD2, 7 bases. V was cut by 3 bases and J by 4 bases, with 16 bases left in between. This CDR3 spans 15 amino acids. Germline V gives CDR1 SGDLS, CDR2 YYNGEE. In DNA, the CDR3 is TGTGCCAGCAGCGAGGGGGGGGGGCGGGGAGAGACCCAGTACTTC. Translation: CASSEGGGRGETQYF.

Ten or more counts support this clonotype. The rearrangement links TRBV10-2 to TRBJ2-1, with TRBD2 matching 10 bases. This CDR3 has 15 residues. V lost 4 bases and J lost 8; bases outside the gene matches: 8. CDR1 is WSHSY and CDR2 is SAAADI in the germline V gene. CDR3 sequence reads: CASSVYSGRLDEQFF. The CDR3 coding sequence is TGCGCCAGCAGTGTATATAGCGGGAGGTTGGATGAGCAGTTCTTC.

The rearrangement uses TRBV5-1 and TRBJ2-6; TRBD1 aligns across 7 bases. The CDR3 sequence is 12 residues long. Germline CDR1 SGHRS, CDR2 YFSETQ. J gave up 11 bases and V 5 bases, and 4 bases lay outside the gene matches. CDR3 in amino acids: CASSQTGYVLTF. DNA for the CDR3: TGCGCCAGCAGTCAGACAGGGTACGTCCTGACTTTC.